Below are 12 T cell receptor beta chains sequenced from a single sample in a study of T cell responses to AZD1222 COVID-19 vaccine (dated by TCRdb to the early 2020s). Libraries were made using the immunoSEQ multiplex PCR assay. In its TCRdb copy, this immuneACCESS table keeps in-frame sequences only and misses some clones. Where compared with another copy, unresolved V genes explain less than half of these, and the others have no known cause. The sample has tens of thousands of clones on record, 75% to 95% of them singletons. 5% to 6% of the sample comes from the top ten. The time point tag for this specimen amounts to: about 28 days (+/-7) after the second vaccine dose. Material: peripheral blood, obtained 28 days after the second AZD1222 dose. These receptors originate from an adult who received the AZD1222 COVID-19 vaccine.

The chain carries TRBV27 and TRBJ1-4; D not certain. There are 13 residues in the CDR3. Per the germline V gene, CDR1 is MNHEY and CDR2 is SMNVEV (reference sequence). V was trimmed by 4 bases and J by 7 bases, leaving 10 bases between them. DNA of the CDR3: TGTGCCAGCAGTTCCCGGGCCATTGAAAAACTGTTTTTT. Translated: CASSSRAIEKLFF. The full variable domain, in which reference TRBV27 and TRBJ1-4 provide the parts outside the CDR3, is EAQVTQNPRYLITVTGKKLTVTCSQNMNHEYMSWYRQDPGLGLRQIYYSMNVEVTDKGDVPEGYKVSRKEKRNFPLILESPSPNQTSLYFCASSSRAIEKLFFGSGTQLSVL.

The chain carries TRBV28 and TRBJ1-2, with 7 positions matching TRBD1. CDR3 length: 13 residues. The germline V gene encodes CDR1 MDHEN and CDR2 SYDVKM. The junction had 5 bases not matched to a gene; V was cut back by 2 bases and J by 8 bases. The CDR3 DNA is TGTGCCAGCAGTTTACCAGGGGGATGGGGCTACACCTTC. It codes for CASSLPGGWGYTF.

V gene TRBV9 combines with J gene TRBJ1-2, with 10 nucleotides matching TRBD1. Losses at the gene ends were 3 bases for V and 0 bases for J; bases not matched to a gene: 8. Looked up from germline, CDR1 is SGDLS and CDR2 is YYNGEE. This CDR3 is built from 17 residues. The CDR3 loop is CASSGLGQGHPNYGYTF. CDR3 in DNA: TGTGCCAGCAGCGGACTGGGACAGGGGCATCCTAACTATGGCTACACCTTC.

This chain connects TRBV5-4 to TRBJ2-7, with unresolved D. V lost 4 bases and J lost 2, with 16 bases in between. This CDR3 is 15 amino acids long. Germline V gene lookup returns CDR1 SGHNT and CDR2 YYREEE (reference sequence). CDR3 nucleotide sequence: TGTGCCAGCAGCCGTCCAGGTGAACTACCCTACGAGCAGTACTTC. Translating gives CASSRPGELPYEQYF.

This chain joins TRBV12-3 or TRBV12-4 and TRBJ2-5; D gene unclear. This CDR3 comprises 11 residues. Trimming took 3 bases from V and 4 from J, leaving 3 bases between them. The CDR3 DNA sequence: TGTGCCAGCAGTTTTGGAGAGACCCAGTACTTC. This codes for CASSFGETQYF.

This chain links TRBV11-2 with TRBJ2-2; possibly TRBD2 for D (6 bases). The germline V gene has CDR1 SGHAT and CDR2 FQNNGV. CDR3 length equals 14 residues. Deletions cut 5 bases from V and 4 bases from J, with 11 bases between. CDR3 protein: CASSPGLTTGELFF. CDR3 sequence (DNA): TGTGCCAGCAGCCCGGGACTTACCACCGGGGAGCTGTTTTTT. Based on the CDR3 plus reference TRBV11-2 and TRBJ2-2, the full variable domain is EAGVAQSPRYKIIEKRQSVAFWCNPISGHATLYWYQQILGQGPKLLIQFQNNGVVDDSQLPKDRFSAERLKGVDSTLKIQPAKLEDSAVYLCASSPGLTTGELFFGEGSRLTVL.

The gene calls are TRBV7-3 and TRBJ2-5; 11 nucleotides line up with TRBD2. The V and J ends lost 0 bases and 5 bases, in that order; junction bases with no gene match: 2. Germline values: CDR1 SGHTA, CDR2 FQGTGA. The CDR3 extends over 15 amino acids. CDR3 protein: CASSLTSGGAETQYF. As DNA, the CDR3 is TGTGCCAGCAGCTTAACTAGCGGGGGGGCGGAGACCCAGTACTTC. The full variable domain, with the rest looked up from reference TRBV7-3 and TRBJ2-5, is GAGVSQTPSNKVTEKGKYVELRCDPISGHTALYWYRQSLGQGPEFLIYFQGTGAADDSGLPNDRFFAVRPEGSVSTLKIQRTERGDSAVYLCASSLTSGGAETQYFGPGTRLLVL.

The chain uses TRBV7-2 and TRBJ2-7; TRBD1 matches 9 bases. CDR1 SGHTA and CDR2 FQGNSA come from the germline V gene. The J segment lost 2 bases and the V segment lost 4 bases, leaving 6 bases of the junction unmatched. This CDR3 has 15 amino acids. The CDR3 nucleotides are TGTGCCAGCAGCTATGTCGGGACAGGGCCCTACGAGCAGTACTTC. This translates into CASSYVGTGPYEQYF.

J is TRBJ1-2 and V is TRBV28; D perhaps matches TRBD1 (5 bases). The V and J ends lost 7 bases and 6 bases respectively, with 18 bases between them. Germline V gives CDR1 MDHEN, CDR2 SYDVKM. The CDR3 is 14 amino acids. This CDR3 reads CASTTPGGGNGYTF. DNA of the CDR3: TGTGCCAGCACGACACCGGGGGGAGGGAATGGCTACACCTTC.

The rearrangement joins TRBV3-1 (or the pseudogene TRBV3-2) to TRBJ2-2, with unresolved D. The CDR3 runs 15 residues. The V gene lost 1 base and the J gene lost 6 bases, with 12 bases spanning the gap. Per germline, CDR1 LGHDT and CDR2 YNNKEL (reference sequence). The CDR3 here is CASSQAPGWAGELFF. The CDR3 region has the DNA TGTGCCAGCAGCCAAGCCCCTGGGTGGGCCGGGGAGCTGTTTTTT.

This chain uses TRBV2 with TRBJ2-2, with 7 bases fitting TRBD2. Germline assignment: CDR1 SNHLY and CDR2 FYNNEI. This CDR3 comprises 14 residues. Trimming removed 3 bases from V and 4 bases from J; junction bases left unmatched: 2. Here the CDR3 DNA reads TGTGCCAGCAGTGAGGGGGGGAGCACCGGGGAGCTGTTTTTT. Amino acids: CASSEGGSTGELFF.

The count of this clone is one. The chain links TRBV7-2 to TRBJ2-7, with D tentatively TRBD1 (5 bases). V was shortened by 5 bases and J by 0 bases, with 14 bases between the two germline ends. This CDR3 contains 15 residues. CDR1 is SGHTA, CDR2 FQGNSA, per germline. DNA for the CDR3: TGTGCCAGCAGCCCCCGACAGTGGAGCTCCTACGAGCAGTACTTC. Translation: CASSPRQWSSYEQYF.